The rows below give T cell receptor beta chains drawn from one sample of a study of CD8+CD57+ T cells in acquired aplastic anemia. TCRdb passed the reads through MiXCR, listing each CDR3 protein once. In the table there are around 200,000 distinct CDR3 sequences, 45% to 60% of which are singletons. The source material was sorted CD4+, CD8+, or CD8+CD57+ T cells (not recorded which) from PBMCs. The receptors originated from a human donor with aplastic anemia. Each CDR3 is given with its conserved first and last residue. D genes are given only for firm matches. A clone size is listed for some rows: how often the clone was seen (once, few, many), or a class if it is expanded.

j_call v_call d_call cdr3_length clone_size cdr3_aa cdr3_nt
TRBJ2-1 TRBV5-4 TRBD1 17 - CASSFTPGGRHYNEQFF TGTGCCAGCAGCTTCACCCCAGGGGGACGACACTACAATGAGCAGTTCTTC
TRBJ2-7 TRBV20-1 - 11 - CSAPAPGEQYF TGCAGTGCACCCGCCCCGGGCGAGCAGTACTTC
TRBJ2-3 TRBV11-1 TRBD2 16 - CASSFGLAGGTDTQYF TGTGCCAGCAGCTTCGGACTAGCGGGGGGAACAGATACGCAGTATTTT
TRBJ2-5 TRBV15 TRBD2 16 - CATSTGTSGVQETQYF TGTGCCACCAGCACAGGGACTAGCGGGGTGCAAGAGACCCAGTACTTC
TRBJ1-5 TRBV19 TRBD1 15 many CASSPGGGGNQPQHF TGTGCCAGTAGCCCAGGGGGCGGGGGCAATCAGCCCCAGCATTTT
TRBJ1-2 TRBV10-3 TRBD1 12 - CASDGTGNGYTF TGTGCCTCGGACGGGACAGGGAATGGCTACACCTTC
TRBJ2-2 TRBV25-1 TRBD2 17 few CASSQTRAGANTGELFF TGTGCCAGCAGCCAAACTCGTGCGGGGGCGAACACCGGGGAGCTGTTTTTT
TRBJ2-1 TRBV19 TRBD2 14 - CASSLRTSVNEQFF TGTGCCAGTAGTCTGCGAACTAGCGTGAATGAGCAGTTCTTC
TRBJ2-7 TRBV20-1 - 16 - CSAQRIIGGTTYEQYF TGCAGTGCTCAACGAATTATAGGGGGAACTACCTACGAGCAGTACTTC
TRBJ2-7 TRBV6-1 TRBD2 12 many CASNGGGYEQYF TGTGCCAGCAATGGGGGGGGGTACGAGCAGTACTTC
TRBJ1-5 TRBV11-2 - 17 many CASSLGVGQGTAQPQHF TGTGCCAGCAGCTTAGGGGTAGGGCAGGGGACCGCTCAGCCCCAGCATTTT
TRBJ1-4 TRBV11-1 TRBD1 16 - CASSSRDRGTNEKLFF TGTGCCAGCAGCTCCCGGGACAGGGGAACTAATGAAAAACTGTTTTTT
TRBJ2-7 TRBV2 TRBD1 15 - CASSEEGTGVYEQYF TGTGCCAGCAGTGAAGAGGGGACAGGAGTCTACGAGCAGTACTTC
TRBJ2-3 TRBV27 - 14 - CASSSDRLKDTQYF TGTGCCAGCAGCTCCGACCGTCTTAAGGATACGCAGTATTTT
TRBJ1-3 TRBV19 TRBD1 18 many CASGLGTAITFSGNTIYF TGTGCCAGTGGCTTGGGGACAGCTATTACGTTCTCTGGAAACACCATATATTTT
TRBJ1-1 TRBV11-3 - 11 many CATTDIGEAFF TGTGCCACCACTGACATCGGAGAAGCTTTCTTT
TRBJ2-7 TRBV20-1 - 13 - CSASPDIIYEQYF TGCAGTGCTTCCCCAGATATAATCTACGAGCAGTACTTC
TRBJ2-2 TRBV10-3 - 14 few CAINEGSTTGELFF TGTGCCATCAACGAGGGATCCACCACCGGGGAGCTGTTTTTT
TRBJ2-3 TRBV9 - 12 many CASSANTDTQYF TGTGCCAGCAGCGCGAACACAGATACGCAGTATTTT
TRBJ2-2 TRBV3-1 TRBD2 15 - CASSQGGGLTGELFF TGTGCCAGCAGCCAAGGGGGGGGACTCACCGGGGAGCTGTTTTTT
TRBJ2-7 TRBV10-3 TRBD2 13 - CATTERETYEQYF TGTGCCACCACTGAGCGGGAGACTTACGAGCAGTACTTC
TRBJ1-2 TRBV20-1 TRBD1 16 - CSASFPWTGGLYGYTF TGCAGTGCTAGTTTCCCCTGGACAGGGGGCCTTTATGGCTACACCTTC
TRBJ2-7 TRBV19 TRBD2 15 many CASSMTSGGTYEQYF TGTGCCAGTAGTATGACTAGCGGGGGCACCTACGAGCAGTACTTC
TRBJ2-7 TRBV2 - 13 - CASSEGLANEQYF TGTGCCAGCAGTGAAGGACTCGCAAACGAGCAGTACTTC
TRBJ1-2 TRBV20-1 - 12 many CSGMTGGYGYTF TGCAGTGGGATGACCGGGGGCTATGGCTACACCTTC
TRBJ2-5 TRBV10-3 - 14 - CASSGTGRAKTQYF TGTGCCAGCAGTGGAACAGGGAGAGCGAAGACCCAGTACTTC
TRBJ2-3 TRBV15 - 17 few CATSRLSSGTSTDTQYF TGTGCCACCAGCAGATTGAGTAGCGGAACTAGCACAGATACGCAGTATTTT
TRBJ2-7 TRBV5-5 TRBD2 16 - CASSSGLGRDGYEQYF TGTGCCAGCAGCTCGGGCCTTGGGAGGGACGGCTACGAGCAGTACTTC
TRBJ1-3 TRBV2 - 14 - CASSEASTGNTIYF TGTGCCAGCAGTGAGGCCAGCACTGGAAACACCATATATTTT
TRBJ2-5 TRBV19 - 14 - CASSTRGGRETQYF TGTGCCAGTAGTACGCGTGGGGGCAGGGAGACCCAGTACTTC
TRBJ1-3 TRBV29-1 - 13 - CSAALSSGNTIYF TGCAGCGCCGCTTTAAGTTCTGGAAACACCATATATTTT
TRBJ2-3 TRBV29-1 - 13 - CSVLRVDTDTQYF TGCAGCGTTTTAAGGGTAGACACAGATACGCAGTATTTT
TRBJ2-1 TRBV13 TRBD2 16 - CASSLRGTSGNNEQFF TGTGCCAGCAGCTTACGCGGGACTAGCGGAAACAATGAGCAGTTCTTC
TRBJ2-7 TRBV20-1 TRBD2 15 - CSARPTSGAPYEQYF TGCAGTGCTAGGCCGACTAGCGGGGCCCCCTACGAGCAGTACTTC
TRBJ2-5 TRBV20-1 - 13 many CSAPNLGEETQYF TGCAGTGCCCCAAACCTTGGGGAAGAGACCCAGTACTTC
TRBJ1-1 TRBV19 TRBD1 12 - CASIQGGTEAFF TGTGCCAGTATCCAGGGGGGAACTGAAGCTTTCTTT
TRBJ1-5 TRBV15 - 15 - CATSRDLTGSQPQHF TGTGCCACCAGCAGAGATCTTACAGGGAGCCAGCCCCAGCATTTT
TRBJ1-6 TRBV7-2 - 15 - CASSLAGDWDSPLHF TGTGCCAGCAGCTTAGCTGGGGACTGGGATTCACCCCTCCACTTT
TRBJ1-3 TRBV11-1 TRBD1 17 - CASSPYWGQTSGNTIYF TGTGCCAGCAGCCCATATTGGGGACAGACCTCTGGAAACACCATATATTTT
TRBJ2-3 TRBV20-1 - 13 many CSARVGGRDTQYF TGCAGTGCTAGAGTCGGAGGGAGAGATACGCAGTATTTT
TRBJ1-5 TRBV20-1 - 15 many CSARDEGGSEQPQHF TGCAGTGCTAGAGACGAAGGAGGGTCGGAGCAGCCCCAGCATTTT
TRBJ2-3 TRBV12-3/TRBV12-4 TRBD2 17 - CASSLSRLAGSTDTQYF TGTGCCAGCAGTTTAAGTCGACTAGCGGGGAGCACAGATACGCAGTATTTT